This TCR beta chain was captured in a study of PD-1 blockade in classical Hodgkin lymphoma. Study-wide results and limits: By C4D1, diversity of CD4+ TCRs had risen significantly, whereas that of CD8+ TCRs had not.

Deletions cut 7 bases from V and 0 bases from J, with 11 bases between. This CDR3 contains 13 residues. CDR1 SGHDT and CDR2 YYEEEE come from the germline V gene. Every single patient, without exception, relapsed after autologous stem cell transplantation, and brentuximab vedotin exposure varied. Repertoires were generated with immunoSEQ multiplex PCR, while TCRdb's copy carries only in-frame clones and drops some. The sample includes around 100,000 clones, around 89% seen only once; the top ten take approximately 6.3%. As to this clone: Its target is not known.

The chain recombines TRBV5-6 with TRBJ2-7; D is ambiguous. The source is a human donor with classical Hodgkin lymphoma. Sequenced material: peripheral blood mononuclear cells (PBMCs), taken before the second cycle of nivolumab. CDR3 sequence (DNA): TGTGCCAGCGGAGACGGTGGCTCCTACGAGCAGTACTTC. Amino acid sequence: CASGDGGSYEQYF.